This record looks at one T cell receptor beta chain sequence and its context. Its antigen is as yet unknown. The DNA input per sorted-subset replicate PCR was 150 to 200 ng, corresponding to some 30,000 T cell genomes. Sequencing used immunoSEQ multiplex PCR; TCRdb keeps in-frame clones, though not all of them. The table shows roughly 2,300,000 clones, with under 95% occurring only once. This entry belongs to a study of shared clonotypes between healthy human individuals. The CDR3 runs to 13 residues. V lost 5 bases, J lost 5 bases, and 9 bases lay in between. Germline V gene sequence: CDR1 SGHDN, CDR2 FVKESK. Whole-study findings and limits: Naive subsets usually exceeded memory subsets in estimated richness.

Material: naive CD4+ T cells from PBMCs. Documented subset: CD45RA+ positively selected. V and J are TRBV14 and TRBJ2-2; D is uncertain. This TCR derives from a young man in good health. Some clones in this sample may be carry-over from other donors' samples. CDR3 DNA: TGTGCCAGCAGCAAGGACCGTACCGGGGAGCTGTTTTTT. Translation: CASSKDRTGELFF.